Below, one T cell receptor (beta chain) is given with its context. This entry comes from a study of shared T cell receptors in the human thymus. Only in-frame clones appear in the TCRdb table, and some are missing; sequencing was by immunoSEQ multiplex PCR. Altogether some 700,000 clones are present, around 87% being singletons, with the ten largest covering approximately 0.011%. These same records also appear under a second study, on human thymus T cells. That report adds: The study used thymus tissue resected during corrective heart surgery. Related reports documented highly overlapping thymic repertoires among unrelated individuals.

The receptor was isolated from a boy younger than two with a congenital heart defect. Sequencing was done on a sample of thymocytes.

CDR3 residues: CASSQGGQGWNEQYF. The CDR3 nucleotides read TGCGCCAGCAGCCAAGGGGGACAGGGATGGAACGAGCAGTACTTC. V usage is TRBV4-1 and J usage is TRBJ2-7; TRBD1 matches 9 bases. The germline V gene has CDR1 MGHRA and CDR2 YSYEKL. V trimming: 1 base; J trimming: 5 bases; junction bases outside the gene matches: 6. The CDR3 runs to 15 residues.